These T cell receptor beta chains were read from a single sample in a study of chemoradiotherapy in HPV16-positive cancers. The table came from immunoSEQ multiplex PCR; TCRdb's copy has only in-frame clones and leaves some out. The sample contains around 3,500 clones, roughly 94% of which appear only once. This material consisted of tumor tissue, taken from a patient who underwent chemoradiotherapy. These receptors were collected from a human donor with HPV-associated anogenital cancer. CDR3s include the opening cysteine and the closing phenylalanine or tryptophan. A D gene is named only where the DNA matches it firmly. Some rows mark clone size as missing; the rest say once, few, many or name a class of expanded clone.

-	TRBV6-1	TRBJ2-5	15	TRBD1	TGTGCCAGCAGACAGGGGCGAAATCTACAAGAGACCCAGTACTTC	CASRQGRNLQETQYF
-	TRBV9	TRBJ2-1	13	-	TGTGCCAGCAGCGTGGGATCCTACAATGAGCAGTTCTTC	CASSVGSYNEQFF
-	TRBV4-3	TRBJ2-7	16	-	TGCGCCAGCAGCCAAGAAAGGGAGACAGCTTCCTACGAGCAGTACTTC	CASSQERETASYEQYF
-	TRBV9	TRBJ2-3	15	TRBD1	TGTGCCAGCAGCGTGTCGACAGGGGGCTCGGATACGCAGTATTTT	CASSVSTGGSDTQYF
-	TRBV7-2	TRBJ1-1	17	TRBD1	TGTGCCAGCAGCTTAGTCCGGGTTACAGGGGAGAACACTGAAGCTTTCTTT	CASSLVRVTGENTEAFF
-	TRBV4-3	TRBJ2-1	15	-	TGCGCCAGCAGCCAAGATCTTGGACATGCCGGTGAGCAGTTCTTC	CASSQDLGHAGEQFF
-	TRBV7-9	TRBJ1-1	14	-	TGTGCCAGCAGCTTAGAGGACGTAGGAGATGAAGCTTTCTTT	CASSLEDVGDEAFF
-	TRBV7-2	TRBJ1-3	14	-	TGTGCCAGCAGCCGCGGGGGAAGTGGAAACACCATATATTTT	CASSRGGSGNTIYF
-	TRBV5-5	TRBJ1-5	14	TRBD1	TGTGCCAGCAGACCGGGACAGGGCAATCAGCCCCAGCATTTT	CASRPGQGNQPQHF
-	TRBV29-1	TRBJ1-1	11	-	TGCAGCGTGGCACTGAACACTGAAGCTTTCTTT	CSVALNTEAFF
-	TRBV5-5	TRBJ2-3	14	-	TGTGCCAGCAGCTTCTTATCTAGCACAGATACGCAGTATTTT	CASSFLSSTDTQYF
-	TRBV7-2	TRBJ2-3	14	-	TGTGCCAGCAGCTTCTCTAGGGGCACAGATACGCAGTATTTT	CASSFSRGTDTQYF
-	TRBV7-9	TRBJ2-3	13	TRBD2	TGTGCCAGCAGCCGTGGGGGGGGAGATACGCAGTATTTT	CASSRGGGDTQYF
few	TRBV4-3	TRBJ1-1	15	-	TGCGCCAGCAGCCAATCAGGGTTCACGAACACTGAAGCTTTCTTT	CASSQSGFTNTEAFF